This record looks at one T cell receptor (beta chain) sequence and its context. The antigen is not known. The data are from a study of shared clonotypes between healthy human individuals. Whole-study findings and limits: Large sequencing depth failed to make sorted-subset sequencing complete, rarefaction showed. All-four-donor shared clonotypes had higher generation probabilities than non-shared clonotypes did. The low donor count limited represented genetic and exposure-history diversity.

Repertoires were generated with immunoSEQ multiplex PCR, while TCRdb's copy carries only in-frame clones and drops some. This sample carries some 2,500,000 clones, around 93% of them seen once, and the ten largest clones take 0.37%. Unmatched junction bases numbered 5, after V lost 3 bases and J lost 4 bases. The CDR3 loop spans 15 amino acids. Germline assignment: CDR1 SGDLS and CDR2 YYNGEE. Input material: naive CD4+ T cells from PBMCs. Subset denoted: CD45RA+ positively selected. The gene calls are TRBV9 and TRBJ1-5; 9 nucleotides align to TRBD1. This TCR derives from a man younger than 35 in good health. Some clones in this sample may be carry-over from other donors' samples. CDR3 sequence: CASSEGGQGNQPQHF. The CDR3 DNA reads TGTGCCAGCAGCGAAGGGGGACAGGGTAATCAGCCCCAGCATTTT.